This T cell receptor (beta chain) appears in the sequencing data of a study of blood T cell repertoires in COVID-19 (dated by TCRdb to the early 2020s). Study-level background: The collaborator samples originated in the United States, Italy and Spain and spanned the acute and convalescent phases of COVID-19. The prospective study material was composed of cDNA or gDNA derived from T cells, B-cell-depleted T cells, or PBMCs. The dataset comprised deeply sampled blood TCRbeta repertoires from subjects exposed to, actively infected with, or recovered from COVID-19. The repertoires were released in a freely available public database intended as a resource for research on the immune response to SARS-CoV-2. Samples were obtained from the ongoing ImmuneRACE study (first 160 participants) and from 1,254 subjects provided by 6 global collaborators. Sample metadata almost always included a de-identified subject ID, COVID-19 status, age in years and sex. Where available, HLA class I and class II types were obtained from metadata supplied by the sample provider rather than from assay-based typing. The investigation overall reported the following: Clinical and demographic metadata were provided uncurated, with the amount varying by source and participant.

Unmatched junction bases come to 7, with V trimmed by 6 bases and J by 5 bases. The CDR1 and CDR2 encoded by the germline V gene are MDHEN and SYDVKM. The CDR3 spans 14 residues, from the cysteine through the phenylalanine. The DNA shown is the 42-base CDR3, in frame from base 1. Comment on this clone: Its antigen specificity is not known. The input lacks base qualities; no much larger clone sits a single base away.

The immunoSEQ Assay, a bias-controlled multiplex PCR, was used to amplify TCRbeta CDR3 regions from genomic DNA. Concerning the study's data processing: Nucleated cell counts per sample were estimated from amplification of reference gene primers within the assay. Sequence reads were collapsed and filtered to measure the absolute abundance of every unique TCRbeta CDR3 rearrangement. For each sample, productive Simpson clonality was calculated as the square root of Simpson's diversity index over productive rearrangements. TCRdb stores this immuneACCESS table with in-frame sequences only. Part of the clones is absent; in the studies checked, under half of the shortfall reflects unresolved V genes, and no reason is known for the rest. The V and J calls and clone size were taken over from that table, and D and trimming were inferred from the DNA. The sample data list 84,000 or so clones, and about four fifths of these were observed just once. Together, the top ten hold around 11% of the sample.

The collaborating institutions used their own protocols to collect whole blood in K2EDTA tubes. For TCRbeta analysis, collaborators shipped samples as frozen whole blood, isolated PBMCs, or DNA extracted from either of those sample types. The receptor chain draws on TRBV28 and TRBJ2-3; 8 bases in between match TRBD1. The sequencing input was peripheral blood. The clonotype was recovered from a woman aged 40 to 55 with active or convalescent COVID-19. At the DNA level, the sequence is TGTGCCAGCAGACCTCAGGGGGCTGGAGATACGCAGTATTTT. This sequence encodes CASRPQGAGDTQYF.